Listed here are 8 T cell receptor beta chains from one sample, sequenced in a study of blood T cell repertoires in COVID-19 (dated by TCRdb to the early 2020s). Receptors were amplified or captured by the immunoSEQ multiplex PCR assay. TCRdb's version of the immuneACCESS table is confined to in-frame rearrangements and falls short of the full clone set. An unresolved V gene accounts for under half of the shortfall where checked; the remainder is of unknown origin. The sample records about 190,000 clones, 65% to 85% of which are singletons. The ten top clones hold about 3.5% of the sample. Sequencing was carried out using PBMCs or T cells enriched from blood (not recorded which). Receptors originate from a woman in her 30s who had recovered from COVID-19.

V gene TRBV30 combines with J gene TRBJ2-1; D possibly corresponds to TRBD1 (5 bases). CDR3 length: 16 residues. Germline loops: CDR1 GTSNPN, CDR2 SVGIG (reference sequence). V shed 4 bases and J shed 2 bases, with 18 bases lying between them. The CDR3 sequence: CAWIRVGQATYNEQFF. Written as DNA, the CDR3 is TGTGCCTGGATCAGGGTCGGGCAGGCAACCTACAATGAGCAGTTCTTC.

This clone has only one observation. V and J are TRBV6-5 and TRBJ2-7, with D perhaps matching TRBD1 (6 bases). The CDR3 has 15 amino acids. V dropped 2 bases and J dropped 1 base, with 12 bases sitting between them. Per germline, CDR1 MNHEY and CDR2 SVGAGI. Written as DNA, the CDR3 is TGTGCCAGCAGTTACGCAGGGGTGGGTTCCTACGAGCAGTACTTC. Protein: CASSYAGVGSYEQYF.

This clone was observed a handful of times. This rearrangement joins TRBV7-2 to TRBJ1-3; no clear D gene. Germline CDR1 is SGHTA and CDR2 is FQGNSA. The CDR3 covers 15 residues. Trimming removed 3 bases at V and 1 base at J, with 10 bases between. The CDR3: CASSFGVPSGNTIYF. The CDR3 bases are TGTGCCAGCAGCTTCGGAGTTCCATCTGGAAACACCATATATTTT.

This clone has a single count. The chain couples TRBV27 to TRBJ2-3; TRBD1 matches at 8 bases. The CDR3 covers 16 residues. V was clipped by 4 bases and J by 1 base; unmatched bases: 7. CDR1 is MNHEY and CDR2 is SMNVEV in the germline V gene (reference sequence). The CDR3 region is CASSSDRGGGTDTQYF. The CDR3 nucleotides read TGTGCCAGCAGTTCTGACAGGGGAGGAGGCACAGATACGCAGTATTTT.

The table lists this clone with a count of one. This chain connects TRBV7-2 to TRBJ2-5; no clear D gene. Germline CDR1 reads SGHTA; CDR2 reads FQGNSA. There are 12 residues in the CDR3. The germline V and J ends were trimmed by 0 bases and 5 bases, with 4 bases remaining between them. The CDR3 here is CASSLARETQYF. As DNA, the CDR3 is TGTGCCAGCAGCTTAGCGAGGGAGACCCAGTACTTC.

The chain carries TRBV5-1 and TRBJ1-2; D gene uncertain. Germline V gene data show CDR1 as SGHRS and CDR2 as YFSETQ. The CDR3 length is 15 residues. V was trimmed by 4 bases and J by 1 base, leaving 14 bases between them. In DNA form, the CDR3 reads TGCGCCAGCAGCGTCGGTGCTCCGAATAACTATGGCTACACCTTC. Encoded protein: CASSVGAPNNYGYTF.

This CDR3 is CASSDAENTEAFF. For the CDR3, the DNA is TGTGCCAGCAGTGATGCGGAGAACACTGAAGCTTTCTTT. The V gene is TRBV2, the J gene TRBJ1-1; no clear D gene. Trimming took 3 bases from V and 1 from J, leaving 6 bases between them. This CDR3 contains 13 residues. Germline V gives CDR1 SNHLY, CDR2 FYNNEI. Based on the CDR3 plus reference TRBV2 and TRBJ1-1, the full variable domain is EPEVTQTPSHQVTQMGQEVILRCVPISNHLYFYWYRQILGQKVEFLVSFYNNEISEKSEIFDDQFSVERPDGSNFTLKIRSTKLEDSAMYFCASSDAENTEAFFGQGTRLTVV.

The V and J genes are TRBV5-1 and TRBJ1-4, with D hard to call. Looked up from germline, CDR1 is SGHRS and CDR2 is YFSETQ. The CDR3 has 12 amino acids. V was shortened by 5 bases and J by 4 bases, with 6 bases between the two germline ends. The CDR3: CASRAGNEKLFF. CDR3 coding DNA: TGCGCCAGCAGAGCGGGTAATGAAAAACTGTTTTTT. The whole variable domain, remainder taken from reference TRBV5-1 and TRBJ1-4, is KAGVTQTPRYLIKTRGQQVTLSCSPISGHRSVSWYQQTPGQGLQFLFEYFSETQRNKGNFPGRFSGRQFSNSRSEMNVSTLELGDSALYLCASRAGNEKLFFGSGTQLSVL.